Listed below are T cell receptor beta chains from one sample, sequenced in a study of T cells after yellow fever vaccination. Using its own MiXCR run on the 5' RACE reads, TCRdb lists one record per CDR3 protein. Of 200,000 to 300,000 distinct CDR3 sequences detected, approximately 6.8% appear once; the ten largest clones hold roughly 1%. The sample here was CD4+ T cells sorted from PBMCs, taken on the day of the yellow fever booster vaccination. Receptors were obtained from a man aged 30 to 39 who received the YFV17D yellow fever vaccine. Both conserved end residues are part of each CDR3. D genes are given only for firm matches. Part of the rows lack a size; the others show once, few, many or a class for expanded clones.

J,size,D,length,V,DNA,CDR3
TRBJ2-3,many,.,14,TRBV18,TGTGCCAGCTCACCTACCACGGGGTCAGATACGCAGTATTTT,CASSPTTGSDTQYF
TRBJ2-7,few,.,15,TRBV27,TGTGCCAGCAGGGGTGCCGGGGACTTCCACTGGGAGCAGTACTTC,CASRGAGDFHWEQYF
TRBJ2-5,.,.,13,TRBV18,TGTGCCAGCTCCTTCGGGCGTCAAGAGACCCAGTACTTC,CASSFGRQETQYF
TRBJ2-3,.,.,16,TRBV7-8,TGTGCCAGCAGCTCACAGGGGGAGGGCCTGGGGGATACGCAGTATTTT,CASSSQGEGLGDTQYF
TRBJ2-1,few,.,14,TRBV29-1,TGCAGCGTTGTGGATGGACTAACCTACAATGAGCAGTTCTTC,CSVVDGLTYNEQFF
TRBJ1-1,.,.,14,TRBV6-5,TGTGCCAGCAACCCGAGGGTGGAGAACACTGAAGCTTTCTTT,CASNPRVENTEAFF
TRBJ2-7,many,.,13,TRBV20-1,TGCAGTGCTAGAGTGCCGGGAGACTCCGAGCAGTACTTC,CSARVPGDSEQYF
TRBJ2-7,many,TRBD2,14,TRBV7-2,TGTGCCAGCAGCTTAGGACTAGCGGGAATCGAGCAGTACTTC,CASSLGLAGIEQYF
TRBJ2-1,.,TRBD2,15,TRBV11-3,TGTGCCAGCAGCTCACTAGCGGGAGGCGTCAATGAGCAGTTCTTC,CASSSLAGGVNEQFF
TRBJ2-3,many,TRBD1,15,TRBV6-2/TRBV6-3,TGTGCCAGCAGTGCGGACAGGGGGCGCATAGATACGCAGTATTTT,CASSADRGRIDTQYF
TRBJ2-2,.,TRBD1,18,TRBV7-8,TGTGCCAGCAGCCTCCAGATGAGACAGGGGGGGTGGACCGGGGAGCTGTTTTTT,CASSLQMRQGGWTGELFF
TRBJ2-2,few,.,15,TRBV5-1,TGCGCCAGCACCCCTGGAGGAGCGAACACCGGGGAGCTGTTTTTT,CASTPGGANTGELFF
TRBJ2-7,.,.,15,TRBV7-9,TGTGCCAGCAGCCCCAATGGGCTAGTCTTCTACGAGCAGTACTTC,CASSPNGLVFYEQYF
TRBJ2-7,many,.,16,TRBV12-1,TGTGCCGGCCCCGGGGGGTGTCTGAACCGCGACTACGAGCAGTACTTC,CAGPGGCLNRDYEQYF
TRBJ2-5,many,.,15,TRBV20-1,TGCAGTGCCAGGGGGGCGAGACGGGGCCAAGAGACCCAGTACTTC,CSARGARRGQETQYF
TRBJ1-5,many,.,14,TRBV19,TGTGCCAGTAGTATAGCAGGTTCAAATCAGCCCCAGCATTTT,CASSIAGSNQPQHF
TRBJ2-7,many,.,13,TRBV5-1,TGCGCCAGCAGCTTGTTATATGGGTACGAGCAGTACTTC,CASSLLYGYEQYF
TRBJ2-7,many,TRBD2,16,TRBV10-3,TGTGCCATCAGCCAGGGACTAGCGGGAGGGCAGGACGAGCAGTACTTC,CAISQGLAGGQDEQYF
TRBJ2-7,many,.,12,TRBV25-1,TGTGCCAGCAGTGTGGGTCCCTACGAGCAGTACTTC,CASSVGPYEQYF
TRBJ2-7,few,TRBD2,15,TRBV5-1,TGCGCCAGCAGCTTGGTGATAGCGGGAGCAATCGAGCAGTACTTC,CASSLVIAGAIEQYF
TRBJ1-5,.,.,13,TRBV12-3/TRBV12-4,TGTGCCAGCAGAGTGAATCAGGGGCAGCCCCAGCATTTT,CASRVNQGQPQHF
TRBJ2-5,few,.,15,TRBV4-3,TGCGCCAGCAGCCAAGACCCTGCGGGCCAAGAGACCCAGTACTTC,CASSQDPAGQETQYF
TRBJ2-1,.,TRBD2,16,TRBV5-5,TGTGCCAGCAGCCCCCATAGCGGGAATTTTTACGTTGAGCAGTTCTTC,CASSPHSGNFYVEQFF
TRBJ2-3,many,TRBD1,13,TRBV29-1,TGCAGCGGGACGGGACAGGGTACAGATACGCAGTATTTT,CSGTGQGTDTQYF
TRBJ2-3,many,TRBD1,15,TRBV6-2/TRBV6-3,TGTGCCAGCAGCCCCCGGGACAGGGGGCCCGATACGCAGTATTTT,CASSPRDRGPDTQYF
TRBJ1-2,.,.,17,TRBV23-1,TGCGCCAGCAGTCAATCGCAGACAGACTCACCTAACTATGGCTACACCTTC,CASSQSQTDSPNYGYTF
TRBJ2-1,many,.,13,TRBV6-1,TGTGCCGCTGGGGGACCAAACGGGCATGAGCAGTTCTTC,CAAGGPNGHEQFF
TRBJ2-1,many,TRBD2,13,TRBV11-2,TGTGCCAGCAGCGGGGACTACTACAATGAGCAGTTCTTC,CASSGDYYNEQFF
TRBJ1-2,many,.,12,TRBV20-1,TGCAGTGCTGCCTCCGCTGGGTATGGCTACACCTTC,CSAASAGYGYTF
TRBJ2-7,few,TRBD2,14,TRBV20-1,TGCAGTGCAACTCTAGCGGGAGGCCTCTACGAGCAGTACTTC,CSATLAGGLYEQYF
TRBJ1-1,many,.,13,TRBV9,TGTGCCAGCAGCGTAGCTCTCAACACTGAAGCTTTCTTT,CASSVALNTEAFF
TRBJ2-7,few,.,13,TRBV10-2,TGCGCCAGCAGTGGACTAGTAGAATCCGAGCAGTACTTC,CASSGLVESEQYF
TRBJ2-7,many,.,15,TRBV3-1,TGTGCCAGCAGCCCCTACCAGTCTCCGAGTAGGGAGCAGTACTTC,CASSPYQSPSREQYF
TRBJ2-7,many,.,14,TRBV7-2,TGTGCCAGTAGAGAGGAGATACTCTCCTACGAGCAGTACTTC,CASREEILSYEQYF
TRBJ1-6,.,.,12,TRBV7-8,TGTGCCAGCACCCCGGGTAATTCACCCCTCCACTTT,CASTPGNSPLHF
TRBJ2-1,.,TRBD2,16,TRBV7-9,TGTGCCAGCAGCTTAGTGGGTAGCGGGAGGTTAAATGAGCAGTTCTTC,CASSLVGSGRLNEQFF
TRBJ2-7,many,TRBD1,11,TRBV10-3,TGTGCCTCCCGGACAGGCACCGAGCAGTACTTC,CASRTGTEQYF
TRBJ1-5,many,.,14,TRBV20-1,TGCAGTGCTAGAGAACCAGATAGCAATCAGCCCCAGCATTTT,CSAREPDSNQPQHF
TRBJ1-1,few,.,13,TRBV7-2,TGTGCCAGCAGCTTAAGCGGGCCCCCTAAAGCTTTCTTT,CASSLSGPPKAFF
TRBJ2-7,many,.,15,TRBV20-1,TGCAGTGCTAGAGTCTGGACAGTTCTCTCCTACGAGCAGTACTTC,CSARVWTVLSYEQYF
TRBJ2-3,many,TRBD2,16,TRBV5-1,TGCGCCAGCAGCGAGACTAGCGGGATGTACACAGATACGCAGTATTTT,CASSETSGMYTDTQYF
TRBJ2-1,few,TRBD2,14,TRBV20-1,TGCAGTGCTCGGGGGAAGCGGGATGGGAAAGAGCAGTTCTTC,CSARGKRDGKEQFF
TRBJ1-1,few,.,13,TRBV6-6,TGTGCCAGCAGTTATCGGCAGGGGACTGAAGCTTTCTTT,CASSYRQGTEAFF
TRBJ2-3,.,.,13,TRBV28,TGTGCCAGCATTTCTGCCAACACAGATACGCAGTATTTT,CASISANTDTQYF
TRBJ2-2,.,TRBD2,15,TRBV19,TGTGCCAGTAATGGACTAGCGGCGAACACCGGGGAGCTGTTTTTT,CASNGLAANTGELFF
TRBJ2-5,.,.,12,TRBV7-2,TGTGCCAGCGGCCCAGGGCCGCGAAGCCAGTACTTC,CASGPGPRSQYF
TRBJ2-3,many,TRBD2,17,TRBV12-3/TRBV12-4,TGTGCCAGCAGTTTTACGGGGGGACTAGCTGGGTCAGCTACGCAGTATTTT,CASSFTGGLAGSATQYF
TRBJ1-1,many,.,11,TRBV20-1,TGCAGTGCTAGGAAAGTCACTGAAGCTTTCTTT,CSARKVTEAFF
TRBJ2-1,few,.,16,TRBV24-1,TGTGCCACCAGTGATCCTGGACAAAGCTCCTACAATGAGCAGTTCTTC,CATSDPGQSSYNEQFF
TRBJ1-6,.,.,12,TRBV12-3/TRBV12-4,TGTGCCAGCAGTACGGGGGGGATGCCCCTCCACTTT,CASSTGGMPLHF
TRBJ2-7,few,TRBD2,14,TRBV23-1,TGCGCCAGCGGAACTAGCGGGAGATCCTACGAGCAGTACTTC,CASGTSGRSYEQYF
TRBJ2-4,many,.,14,TRBV27,TGTGCCAGCAGTCCGAGTGCAGGCAAAAACATTCAGTACTTC,CASSPSAGKNIQYF
TRBJ2-1,.,TRBD2,15,TRBV12-3/TRBV12-4,TGTGCCAGCAGCCCATCTCTGGGGGGGAGCTCTGAGCAGTTCTTC,CASSPSLGGSSEQFF
TRBJ2-3,few,TRBD1,14,TRBV29-1,TGCAGCGTTACCGGACAGGGCAGCACAGATACGCAGTATTTT,CSVTGQGSTDTQYF
TRBJ2-7,many,TRBD2,15,TRBV7-2,TGTGCCAGCAGCGCAACCGGGACTAGTTGGGACGAGCAGTACTTC,CASSATGTSWDEQYF
TRBJ2-7,.,TRBD1,16,TRBV5-1,TGCGCCAGCAGCTTACCGGGACAGGGATTCTCCTACGAGCAGTACTTC,CASSLPGQGFSYEQYF
TRBJ2-3,.,.,17,TRBV4-3,TGCGCCAGCAGCCAAGAGCCGCGGGAATGGAGCGCAGATACGCAGTATTTT,CASSQEPREWSADTQYF
TRBJ2-7,many,TRBD1,16,TRBV12-3/TRBV12-4,TGTGCCAGCAGTTCCACTTTCGGGACAGGTACCTACGAGCAGTACTTC,CASSSTFGTGTYEQYF